Below, 17 T cell receptor beta chains from the same sample are listed, as sequenced in a study of blood T cells in healthy people across ages. For the second PCR, which ran for roughly 7 to 11 cycles, a sample-barcoded 5' primer and a J-beta primer mix were used. Each CDR3 protein is one row after TCRdb ran MiXCR on the 5' RACE reads. The sample has around 1,900,000 distinct CDR3 sequences, about two fifths seen once. The sample comprised blood. These receptors were collected from a human donor in good health.

This chain uses TRBV12-3 or TRBV12-4 with TRBJ1-4, with 9 bases fitting TRBD1. The CDR3 totals 14 residues. Losses at the gene ends were 3 bases for V and 10 bases for J; bases not matched to a gene: 6. The CDR3 here is CASSLGQGEVKLFF. DNA for the CDR3: TGTGCCAGCAGTTTGGGACAGGGAGAGGTAAAACTGTTTTTT.

To note about this clonotype: An end of the junction differs from the germline gene, which may be a read error. The gene calls are TRBV6-2 or TRBV6-3 and TRBJ2-1; possible D gene TRBD2, 6 bases. From germline, CDR1 is MNHEY and CDR2 SVGEGT. This CDR3 comprises 15 residues. The CDR3 coding sequence is TGTACCAGCAGTTACGGGATTTTGGGGGGCAATGAGCAGTTCTTC. It yields the protein CTSSYGILGGNEQFF.

The chain is built from TRBV11-1 and TRBJ2-5, with D hard to call. CDR1 and CDR2 (germline): SGHAT, FQDESV (reference sequence). Trimming removed 1 base at V and 4 bases at J, with 13 bases between. The CDR3 runs to 15 residues. The CDR3 DNA reads as TGTGCCAGCAGCTTAGGCAGGACCTACAGAGAGACCCAGTACTTC. Its protein is CASSLGRTYRETQYF. Using reference TRBV11-1 and TRBJ2-5 for the parts outside the CDR3, the full variable domain is EAEVAQSPRYKITEKSQAVAFWCDPISGHATLYWYRQILGQGPELLVQFQDESVVDDSQLPKDRFSAERLKGVDSTLKIQPAELGDSAMYLCASSLGRTYRETQYFGPGTRLLVL.

V usage is TRBV3-1 and J usage is TRBJ2-3; TRBD2 matches at 9 bases. This CDR3 comprises 16 residues. The germline CDR1 and CDR2 sequences are LGHDT and YNNKEL (reference sequence). V lost 3 bases, J lost 5 bases, and 9 bases stayed unmatched. In DNA form, the CDR3 reads TGTGCCAGCAGCCATATCTGGACTAGCGCGGTAGATACGCAGTATTTT. It yields the protein CASSHIWTSAVDTQYF.

The chain employs TRBV20-1 and TRBJ2-1; TRBD2 matches at 7 bases. V shed 7 bases, J shed 8 bases, and the junction held 8 bases outside the gene matches. The germline CDR1 and CDR2 sequences are DFQATT and SNEGSKA (reference sequence). The CDR3 has 12 residues. The CDR3 DNA reads TGCAGTGGGAAGGTGGGGGGGGATGAGCAGTTCTTC. It codes for CSGKVGGDEQFF.

The chain carries TRBV7-9 and TRBJ2-4; maybe TRBD2 (5 bases). The CDR3 contains 12 residues. V lost 3 bases, J lost 13 bases, and 13 bases lay in between. Germline assignment: CDR1 SEHNR and CDR2 FQNEAQ (reference sequence). CDR3 coding DNA: TGTGCCAGCAGCTTCGGGGATTTCAAGCAGTACTTC. Amino acids: CASSFGDFKQYF.

V usage is TRBV30 and J usage is TRBJ2-7; 8 bases line up with TRBD1. The CDR3 covers 13 residues. The germline gives CDR1 GTSNPN, CDR2 SVGIG (reference sequence). After removal of 3 bases from V and 3 bases from J, the junction contained 4 bases not matched to a gene. As DNA, the CDR3 is TGTGCCTGGAGCTGGGACAGGTTCTACGAGCAGTACTTC. It yields the protein CAWSWDRFYEQYF.

This chain uses TRBV5-4 with TRBJ1-4, with TRBD1 identical over 8 bases. Germline V gives CDR1 SGHNT, CDR2 YYREEE (reference sequence). Germline trimming cut 3 bases from V and 7 bases from J; bases unmatched to any gene: 8. The CDR3 spans 15 residues. The DNA for the CDR3 is TGTGCCAGCAGCTCTCCGGACAGGGCCCCTGAAAAACTGTTTTTT. It translates to CASSSPDRAPEKLFF.

The CDR3 DNA reads TGTGCCAGCAGTTTTGAACCGGGACACGACAATCAGCCCCAGCATTTT. Translation gives CASSFEPGHDNQPQHF. The V gene is TRBV6-2 or TRBV6-3, the J gene TRBJ1-5, with D maybe TRBD1 (6 bases). The CDR3 runs 16 residues. Germline V gene sequence: CDR1 MNHEY, CDR2 SVGEGT. Trimming took off 4 bases at V and 3 bases at J, with 16 bases between the two ends.

The chain recombines TRBV4-3 with TRBJ2-1; the match to TRBD2 covers 10 bases. The CDR3 length is 18 residues. The germline gives CDR1 LGHNA, CDR2 YSLEER. The trim removed 5 bases at V and 4 bases at J, leaving 14 bases unmatched. The CDR3 region is CASSKTYRTSGLYNEQFF. CDR3 bases: TGCGCCAGCAGCAAAACGTATAGGACTAGCGGACTATACAATGAGCAGTTCTTC.

The chain links TRBV6-1 to TRBJ2-5, with D perhaps TRBD1 or TRBD2 (5 bases each). This CDR3 contains 15 residues. Germline assignment: CDR1 MNHNS and CDR2 SASEGT. The V gene lost 7 bases and the J gene lost 1 base, with 16 bases spanning the gap. The CDR3 is CASIRVLGTQETQYF. The CDR3 DNA sequence: TGTGCCAGCATCAGGGTCTTGGGGACCCAAGAGACCCAGTACTTC.

This clonotype was counted only a few times. The chain carries TRBV7-2 and TRBJ2-5; D gene ambiguous. CDR1 is SGHTA and CDR2 is FQGNSA in the germline V gene. The V gene lost 2 bases and the J gene lost 5 bases, with 12 bases spanning the gap. This CDR3 has 14 residues. The CDR3 protein is CASSLRMGSETQYF. DNA for the CDR3: TGTGCCAGCAGCTTAAGGATGGGTAGTGAGACCCAGTACTTC. The full variable domain, with the rest looked up from reference TRBV7-2 and TRBJ2-5, is GAGVSQSPSNKVTEKGKDVELRCDPISGHTALYWYRQSLGQGLEFLIYFQGNSAPDKSGLPSDRFSAERTGGSVSTLTIQRTQQEDSAVYLCASSLRMGSETQYFGPGTRLLVL.

The chain employs TRBV4-1 and TRBJ2-1; TRBD2 matches 10 bases. From germline, CDR1 is MGHRA and CDR2 YSYEKL. V shed 1 base, J shed 8 bases, and the junction held 8 bases outside the gene matches. The CDR3 runs 16 residues. This CDR3 reads CASSQVSAGGPYEQFF. The CDR3 nucleotides are TGCGCCAGCAGCCAAGTTTCAGCGGGGGGGCCTTATGAGCAGTTCTTC.

This clonotype has more than one count but fewer than ten. The chain joins TRBV12-3 or TRBV12-4 to TRBJ1-1, with D perhaps matching TRBD1 (5 bases). V shed 2 bases and J shed 2 bases, with 9 bases lying between them. The CDR3 length is 14 residues. CDR3 in DNA: TGTGCCAGCAGTTTATACAGGTTTAACACTGAAGCTTTCTTT. Translating gives CASSLYRFNTEAFF.

V and J are TRBV7-2 and TRBJ2-3; 13 bases map to TRBD2. Germline V CDR1 and CDR2: SGHTA, FQGNSA. The CDR3 runs 17 residues. J gave up 1 base and V 0 bases, and 1 base lay outside the gene matches. The CDR3 protein is CASSLAGLAGGTDTQYF. CDR3 DNA: TGTGCCAGCAGCTTAGCCGGACTAGCGGGGGGCACAGATACGCAGTATTTT.

This chain links TRBV7-9 with TRBJ1-4; TRBD1 matches 7 bases. This CDR3 is 17 amino acids long. V gave up 5 bases and J gave up 0 bases; unmatched junction bases: 9. CDR1 is SEHNR, CDR2 FQNEAQ, per germline (reference sequence). The CDR3 is CASSAAPGTATNEKLFF. The CDR3 region has the DNA TGTGCCAGCAGCGCTGCCCCCGGGACAGCAACTAATGAAAAACTGTTTTTT.

Points on this clonotype: An end of the junction does not agree with germline; a read error may underlie this. The chain joins TRBV15 to TRBJ2-3; TRBD1 aligns across 8 bases. This CDR3 is 16 amino acids long. In germline, CDR1 is LNHNV, CDR2 YYDKDF (reference sequence). The CDR3 loop reads CATSGKDRASADAQYF. The DNA of the CDR3 is TGTGCCACCAGCGGGAAGGACAGGGCTTCCGCAGATGCGCAGTATTTT.